This TCR beta chain was documented in a study of monozygotic twins with inflammatory bowel disease (dated 2019 in TCRdb). Study-wide context: In total, some 30 monozygotic twin pairs made up the full study: 19 Danish pairs, all IBD-discordant, plus nine German pairs, of which four were IBD-concordant and five were IBD-discordant. Within discordant pairs, disease-associated traits were sought mainly by comparing IBD patients with their genetically identical healthy co-twins. Each individual had, on average, about 151 000 unique TCRalpha sequences and 181 000 unique TCRbeta sequences available for analysis. General study outcomes and caveats: No difference in repertoire similarity was observed between concordant and discordant twins, possibly owing to limited statistical power. Because patients were on differing immunosuppressive treatments, the repertoires may have picked up extra background noise and inter-individual variability. Fewer clonotypes were shared with other individuals by IBD patients than by healthy twins, most markedly in patients showing signs of disease activity. Distinction between different T cell subtypes could not be achieved in the analysis. The results gave no support for a single strong signal or clonotype linked to IBD. A decrease in TCRbeta repertoire diversity, as measured by inverse Simpson index, was observed in IBD patients compared with their healthy co-twins.

Regarding this clonotype: Its antigen is unknown.

Measured from the cysteine to the phenylalanine, the CDR3 is 13 residues long. Nucleotide data are not available. CDR1 and CDR2 (DFQATT, SNEGSKA) derive from the germline V gene (reference sequence). Receptors were amplified or captured by 5' RACE. Preparation of each TCR library used around 3.5 ug of total RNA. cDNA was synthesized with SMARTScribe reverse transcriptase in eight separate reactions per sample. During cDNA synthesis, template switching introduced unique molecular identifiers that contained a 6-nucleotide sample barcode. TCRalpha and TCRbeta cDNA was amplified by two nested PCRs of 16 and 9 cycles, with bead purification after each PCR. Before amplification, the cDNA was both treated with uracil DNA-glycosylase and purified with the QIAquick PCR purification kit. The second PCR was the step at which Illumina TruSeq-compatible adapters and sample-specific barcodes were added. TapeStation and Qubit were used to check library quality and concentration, and roughly 4.8 ng of each library went into the pool. Sequencing of pooled libraries was carried out on an Illumina HiSeq2500 single-index Rapid Run using 2 x 100 bp reads and custom sequencing primers. As for how the authors treated the data: MiGEC version 1.2.6 was used for UMI-based consensus assembly, which corrected PCR and sequencing errors. MiXCR version 2.1.1 handled V(D)J alignment, clonotype assembly and CDR3 extraction. Normalisation of gene usage, clonotype sharing and MAIT/NKT TCR abundance was achieved by analysing the top 1000, 10 000 and 20 000 clonotypes per sample. After downsampling to 27 000 UMIs, diversity was calculated as the inverse Simpson index using the vegan R package. Statistical testing used paired Mann-Whitney U tests on the discordant twin pairs and applied Benjamini-Hochberg correction for multiple testing. TCRdb reprocessed the sequencing reads and holds a single record per CDR3 protein sequence, with no DNA. TCRdb, not the authors, supplied the V and J calls. This sample's table carries about 160,000 distinct CDR3 sequences. Together, the top ten hold under 3.5% of the sample.

From each donor, an approximately 2.5 ml peripheral blood sample was drawn into PAXgene tubes and stored at -80 degrees C. Without T cell sorting, total RNA was isolated from whole blood using the PAXgene blood miRNA kit on an automated QIAcube. Peripheral blood from monozygotic twin pairs, either concordant or discordant for inflammatory bowel disease, underwent deep TCRalpha and TCRbeta repertoire profiling that used unique molecular barcoding. Smoking habits were recorded for all twin pairs, with individuals classified as current, former or never smokers. This sequence was found in a human donor with ulcerative colitis or Crohn's disease, or a healthy co-twin of an affected twin (not recorded which). The sequence is built from TRBV20-1 and TRBJ2-2; no DNA is available, so the TRBD2 call from TCRdb remains unchecked. Sequenced material: blood. The CDR3 reads as follows: CSVWRESYGELFF.